Listed below are T cell receptor beta chains from one sample, sequenced in a study of graft-versus-host responses after intestinal transplantation. The table came from immunoSEQ multiplex PCR; TCRdb's copy has only in-frame clones and leaves some out. The sample lists some 43,000 clones; about 95% were seen once. The material was PBMCs, obtained more than 310 days after intestinal transplant. These receptors were taken from a human patient who received an intestinal transplant, so some T cells may come from the graft donor. CDR3s include the opening cysteine and the closing phenylalanine or tryptophan. The D gene is left open where the match is weak. Some rows have no size entry. The others give once, few or many, or a class for an expanded clone.

>-|-|TRBV6-6|TRBJ2-3
TGTGCCAGCAGAGGAGGGCTTCGGACAGATACGCAGTATTTT
CASRGGLRTDTQYF
>TRBD1|-|TRBV9|TRBJ1-2
TGTGCCAGCAGCTTGACAGGGTTTGGGCAATATGGCTACACCTTC
CASSLTGFGQYGYTF
>-|-|TRBV11-2|TRBJ2-1
TGTGCCAGCAGCTTAGGACAGTACAATGAGCAGTTCTTC
CASSLGQYNEQFF
>-|-|TRBV6-6|TRBJ1-5
TGTGCCAGCAGACCTCCGGGGGGGGACCATCAGCCCCAGCATTTT
CASRPPGGDHQPQHF
>-|-|TRBV7-2|TRBJ1-2
TGTGCCAGCAGCCCGGACGGGCTGGGTCATGGCTACACCTTC
CASSPDGLGHGYTF
>-|-|TRBV7-3|TRBJ2-7
TGTGCCAGCAGCTTATACCTTTCCGGCGAGCAGTACTTC
CASSLYLSGEQYF
>-|-|TRBV7-2|TRBJ2-7
TGTGCCAGCAGCTTAGAAAGGGTCGGCTCCTACGAGCAGTACTTC
CASSLERVGSYEQYF
>TRBD2|-|TRBV7-2|TRBJ2-3
TGTGCCAGCAGCTTAGGATATGGACTAGCGGGAGGGCGGGAAGATACGCAGTATTTT
CASSLGYGLAGGREDTQYF
>TRBD2|once|TRBV18|TRBJ2-1
TGTGCCAGCTCACCTCCGGGACTAGCGGGGTGGGGTCAGTTCTTC
CASSPPGLAGWGQFF
>-|-|TRBV6-1|TRBJ1-3
TGTGCCAGCAGTGACTATCAGACAGTATCTGGAAACACCATATATTTT
CASSDYQTVSGNTIYF
>-|-|TRBV5-4|TRBJ1-6
TGTGCCAGCAGCGGGACAACAAATTCACCCCTCCACTTT
CASSGTTNSPLHF
>-|-|TRBV4-2|TRBJ1-1
TGTGCCAGCAGCCAGTCGGGGTTCAAAGCTTTCTTT
CASSQSGFKAFF
>-|-|TRBV6-1|TRBJ2-1
TGTGCCAGCAATAGATTAGTCTCCTACAATGAGCAGTTCTTC
CASNRLVSYNEQFF
>-|-|TRBV29-1|TRBJ2-1
TGCAGCGTTGAAGATCTGAGGGGGTTCTTTTTCAATGAGCAGTTCTTC
CSVEDLRGFFFNEQFF
>-|-|TRBV30|TRBJ1-5
TGTGCCTGGAGTTATCCCGGGACGGGTCAGCCCCAGCATTTT
CAWSYPGTGQPQHF
>-|-|TRBV27|TRBJ2-7
TGTGCCAGCCCGATGCCTCAGGTCCCCTACGAGCAGTACTTC
CASPMPQVPYEQYF
>TRBD1|-|TRBV23-1|TRBJ1-5
TGCGCCAGCAGTCAATCAGGCGGACAGGAGAATCAGCCCCAGCATTTT
CASSQSGGQENQPQHF
>TRBD2|-|TRBV5-1|TRBJ2-3
TGCGCCAGCAGCTTGGGGCGGGAGGGTACAGATACGCAGTATTTT
CASSLGREGTDTQYF
>TRBD2|-|TRBV4-1|TRBJ2-2
TGCGCCAGCAGCCAAGGGGACTACTTCACCGGGGAGCTGTTTTTT
CASSQGDYFTGELFF
>-|-|TRBV6-5|TRBJ2-7
TGTGCCAGCAGTGCGGGCTACGAGCAGTACTTC
CASSAGYEQYF